This T cell receptor beta chain originates from a study of T cells expressing NK-cell markers. The wider study: Sorted CD3+CD56+NKG2C+, CD3+CD56+NKG2C- and CD3+CD56-NKG2C+ T-cell subsets were beta-chain profiled. The eight sequenced donors comprised seven who were HCMV-seropositive and one who was seronegative.

Findings and caveats of the study: Questions lingered over whether expanded NKG2C+ T cell clones were HCMV-specific.

A remark on this clonotype: Its antigen is unknown.

Making the TCR beta cDNA relied on 5'RACE template switching with UMIs. TCRdb re-called the 5' RACE reads; one entry per CDR3 protein, DNA not given. This repertoire includes roughly 420,000 distinct CDR3 sequences. The sequencing sample was made of blood T cells: a sorted CD56 or NKG2C T cell subset, CD4+ or CD8+ T cells, or bulk PBMC T cells (not recorded which). The clonotype was recovered from a woman between 18 and 69 years old in good health.

The CDR3 sequence: CASSFRDFPTGELFF. The V call is TRBV7-8, the J call TRBJ2-2; without DNA, the TCRdb call of TRBD2 cannot be checked. CDR3 length equals 15 residues. Germline CDR1 SGHVS, CDR2 FQNEAQ.